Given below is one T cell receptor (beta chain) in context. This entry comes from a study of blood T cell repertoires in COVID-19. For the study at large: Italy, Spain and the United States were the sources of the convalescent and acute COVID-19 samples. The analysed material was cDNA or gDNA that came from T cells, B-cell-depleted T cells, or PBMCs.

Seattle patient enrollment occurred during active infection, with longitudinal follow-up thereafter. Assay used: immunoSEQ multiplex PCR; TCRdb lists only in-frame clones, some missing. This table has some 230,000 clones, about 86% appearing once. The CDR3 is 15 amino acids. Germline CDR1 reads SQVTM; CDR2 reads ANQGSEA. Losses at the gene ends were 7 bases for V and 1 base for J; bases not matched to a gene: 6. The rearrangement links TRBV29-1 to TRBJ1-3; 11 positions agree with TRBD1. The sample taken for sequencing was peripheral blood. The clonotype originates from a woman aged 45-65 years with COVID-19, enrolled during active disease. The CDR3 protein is CSGYGTGGSGNTIYF. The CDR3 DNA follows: TGCAGCGGATACGGGACAGGGGGATCTGGAAACACCATATATTTT.